A single sample is the source of the 5 T cell receptor beta chains below, sequenced in a study of blood T cell repertoires in COVID-19 (TCRdb year 2020). Library preparation employed the immunoSEQ multiplex PCR assay. As stored in TCRdb, this immuneACCESS dataset retains in-frame rearrangements with V and J assigned. A fraction of the clones does not appear; measured against another copy, unresolved V genes explain less than half of the discrepancy, and the remainder lacks a known reason. The sample contains fewer than 350,000 clones, about 89% of them found a single time. The ten largest clonotypes hold roughly 5.1% of the sample. Sequenced material: peripheral blood. The source is a man between 40 and 49 years old with acute or convalescent COVID-19.

The chain has TRBV5-4 and TRBJ2-4; TRBD1 matches at 9 bases. Germline-derived CDR1 and CDR2 are SGHNT and YYREEE (reference sequence). V shed 1 base, J shed 2 bases, and the junction held 7 bases outside the gene matches. The CDR3 is 17 residues long. This CDR3 reads CASSLRGTGLSKNIQYF. CDR3 nucleotides: TGTGCCAGCAGCTTGAGAGGGACAGGGCTTTCCAAAAACATTCAGTACTTC.

V gene TRBV2 combines with J gene TRBJ1-5, with 12 nucleotides matching TRBD1. Germline trimming cut 4 bases from V and 6 bases from J; bases unmatched to any gene: 13. This CDR3 region has 18 residues. Germline V gene lookup returns CDR1 SNHLY and CDR2 FYNNEI. The chain's CDR3 is CASSVSGQGATAGQPQHF. CDR3 coding DNA: TGTGCCAGCAGTGTATCGGGACAGGGGGCCACAGCAGGTCAGCCCCAGCATTTT.

This clone was seen a handful of times. V gene TRBV11-1 combines with J gene TRBJ2-7; a possible D gene is TRBD1 (6 bases). Germline assignment: CDR1 SGHAT and CDR2 FQDESV (reference sequence). The CDR3 is 12 residues long. The V gene lost 2 bases and the J gene lost 6 bases, with 8 bases spanning the gap. The chain's CDR3 is CASSLLGGEQYF. The DNA for the CDR3 is TGTGCCAGCAGCTTATTAGGGGGCGAGCAGTACTTC.

This chain uses TRBV11-2 with TRBJ1-1; D is ambiguous. This CDR3 spans 11 amino acids. The V gene's germline CDR1 is SGHAT and CDR2 FQNNGV. V was shortened by 5 bases and J by 8 bases, with 9 bases between the two germline ends. The DNA for the CDR3 is TGTGCCAGCAGCCCGGTCATAGAAGCTTTCTTT. Its protein is CASSPVIEAFF. Full variable domain (outside the CDR3, taken from reference TRBV11-2 and TRBJ1-1): EAGVAQSPRYKIIEKRQSVAFWCNPISGHATLYWYQQILGQGPKLLIQFQNNGVVDDSQLPKDRFSAERLKGVDSTLKIQPAKLEDSAVYLCASSPVIEAFFGQGTRLTVV.

V gene TRBV5-1 combines with J gene TRBJ2-1; weak D call: TRBD2 (6 bases). The CDR3 extends over 11 amino acids. CDR1 and CDR2 from the germline V gene are SGHRS and YFSETQ. The V end lost 1 base, the J end lost 12 bases, and 8 bases lay between the germline ends. CDR3 sequence (DNA): TGCGCCAGCAGCTTGTACGGGGGGCAGTTCTTC. It encodes CASSLYGGQFF.